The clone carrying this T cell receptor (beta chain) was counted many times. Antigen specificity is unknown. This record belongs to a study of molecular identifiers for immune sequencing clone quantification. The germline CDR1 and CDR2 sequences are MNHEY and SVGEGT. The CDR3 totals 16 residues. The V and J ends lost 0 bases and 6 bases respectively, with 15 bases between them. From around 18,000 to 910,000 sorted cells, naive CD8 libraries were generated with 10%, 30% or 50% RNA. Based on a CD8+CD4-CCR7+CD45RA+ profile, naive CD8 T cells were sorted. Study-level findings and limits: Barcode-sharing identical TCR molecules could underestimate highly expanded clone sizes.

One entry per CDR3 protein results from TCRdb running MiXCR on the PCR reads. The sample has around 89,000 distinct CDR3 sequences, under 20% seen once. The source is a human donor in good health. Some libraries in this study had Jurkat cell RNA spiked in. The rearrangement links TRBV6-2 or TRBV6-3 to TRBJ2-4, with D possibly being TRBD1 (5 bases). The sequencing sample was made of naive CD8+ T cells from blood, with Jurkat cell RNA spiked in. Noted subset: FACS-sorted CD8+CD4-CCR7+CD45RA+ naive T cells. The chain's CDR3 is CASSYSPERQLNIQYF. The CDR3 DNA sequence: TGTGCCAGCAGTTACTCCCCAGAGCGACAGCTAAACATTCAGTACTTC.